This TCR beta chain came from a study of cytomegalovirus exposure and HLA in healthy donors. Study outcomes and limitations: Later work associated 16,951 TCR beta sequences with HLA alleles at 0.05 false discovery rate.

With 60 Vbeta and 13 Jbeta primers, the PCR was carried out. In the authors' workflow: A later analysis counted approximately 80 million unique TCR beta chains, around 10 million shared. Measured with immunoSEQ multiplex PCR; TCRdb has only the in-frame clones, and not every one. V and J calls and clone size come straight from that table; D and trimming were deduced from the DNA. The data contain some 110,000 clones, about 80% of them singletons. V gave up 4 bases and J gave up 5 bases, with 5 bases separating them. The CDR3 extends over 12 amino acids. Germline-derived CDR1 and CDR2 are SGHTA and FQGNSA. Remarks on this clone: Its antigen is still unknown.

Participants comprised healthy donors of bone marrow. The material sequenced was PBMCs. The chain couples TRBV7-2 to TRBJ1-4; no reliable D call. The sequence derives from a woman aged 40-49 years in good health and CMV-seronegative. CDR3 loop: CASSSRNEKLFF. The CDR3 DNA reads TGTGCCAGCAGCTCCCGGAATGAAAAACTGTTTTTT.